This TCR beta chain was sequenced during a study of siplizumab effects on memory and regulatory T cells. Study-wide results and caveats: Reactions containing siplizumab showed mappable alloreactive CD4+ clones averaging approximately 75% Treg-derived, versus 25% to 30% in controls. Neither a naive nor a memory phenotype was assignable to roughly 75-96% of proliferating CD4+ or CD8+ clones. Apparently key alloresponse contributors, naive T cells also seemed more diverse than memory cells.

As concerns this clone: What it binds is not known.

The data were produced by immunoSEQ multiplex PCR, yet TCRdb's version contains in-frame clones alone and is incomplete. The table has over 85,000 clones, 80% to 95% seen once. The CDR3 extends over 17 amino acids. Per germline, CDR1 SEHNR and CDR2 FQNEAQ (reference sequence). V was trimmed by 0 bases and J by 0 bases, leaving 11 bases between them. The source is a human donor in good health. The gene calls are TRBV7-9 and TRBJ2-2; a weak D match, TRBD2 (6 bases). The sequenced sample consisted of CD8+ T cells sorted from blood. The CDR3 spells CASSLAIGGANTGELFF. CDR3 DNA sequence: TGTGCCAGCAGCTTAGCTATAGGAGGGGCGAACACCGGGGAGCTGTTTTTT.